Below, 10 T cell receptor beta chains from the same sample are listed, as sequenced in a study of cytomegalovirus exposure and HLA in healthy donors. In the PCR, 60 Vbeta and 13 Jbeta primers were used. Measured with immunoSEQ multiplex PCR; TCRdb has only the in-frame clones, and not every one. The data contain about 180,000 clones, over 70% of them seen just once; the ten biggest clones take up roughly 1.4%. The specimen was PBMCs. These TCRs come from a man between 18 and 29 years old in good health and CMV-seronegative.

V gene TRBV6-5 combines with J gene TRBJ1-3, with D unresolved. The CDR3 covers 15 residues. Germline assignment: CDR1 MNHEY and CDR2 SVGAGI. With 6 bases removed from V and 0 bases from J, the gap between germline ends came to 12 bases. In DNA, the CDR3 is TGTGCCAGCAGGAATTGGCACAACTCTGGAAACACCATATATTTT. Encoded protein: CASRNWHNSGNTIYF.

This clone was seen once. The CDR3 is CASTAVGLYNYGYTF. In nucleotides, the CDR3 is TGTGCCAGCACCGCAGTGGGACTTTATAACTATGGCTACACCTTC. The chain couples TRBV2 to TRBJ1-2, with a possible D match to TRBD1 (5 bases). The CDR3 sequence is 15 residues long. The germline gives CDR1 SNHLY, CDR2 FYNNEI. V lost 7 bases and J lost 1, with 16 bases in between.

The chain joins TRBV11-2 to TRBJ1-1; D possibly corresponds to TRBD1 (5 bases). This CDR3 contains 19 residues. The V gene's germline CDR1 is SGHAT and CDR2 FQNNGV. Trimming stripped 2 bases from V and 0 bases from J, with 22 bases between. The CDR3 sequence is CASSLRPTAYPEMNTEAFF. The CDR3 DNA reads TGTGCCAGCAGCTTACGCCCGACAGCTTACCCGGAAATGAACACTGAAGCTTTCTTT.

The CDR3 bases are TGTGCCAGCAGGCTACAGGGTTACGAGCAGTACTTC. Protein product: CASRLQGYEQYF. This sequence joins TRBV4-2 and TRBJ2-7; possibly TRBD1 for D (6 bases). V was pared by 6 bases and J by 4 bases, with 10 bases between. The CDR3 covers 12 residues. CDR1 LGHNA and CDR2 YNFKEQ come from the germline V gene.

The V gene is TRBV5-1, the J gene TRBJ2-3; 8 bases agree with TRBD2. V trimming: 3 bases; J trimming: 0 bases; junction bases outside the gene matches: 3. CDR3 length: 15 residues. CDR1 SGHRS and CDR2 YFSETQ come from the germline V gene. CDR3 sequence: CASSYSGASTDTQYF. In DNA form, the CDR3 reads TGCGCCAGCAGCTATAGCGGGGCTAGCACAGATACGCAGTATTTT.

This clone was counted between two and nine times. The chain links TRBV11-3 to TRBJ2-1; 9 bases map to TRBD2. Germline V gene lookup returns CDR1 SGHNT and CDR2 YENEEA. J was trimmed by 4 bases and V by 4 bases; bases with no gene match: 11. The CDR3 length is 17 residues. The CDR3 DNA reads as TGTGCCAGCAGCTCCTCCTTCGCGGGGGGGCCTTACAATGAGCAGTTCTTC. Translation: CASSSSFAGGPYNEQFF.

The genes are TRBV19 and TRBJ1-1; D unresolved. Germline values: CDR1 LNHDA, CDR2 SQIVND (reference sequence). The V and J ends lost 3 bases and 7 bases respectively, with 18 bases between them. This CDR3 has 15 amino acids. The CDR3 loop reads CASSIREATQDEAFF. The CDR3 DNA is TGTGCCAGTAGTATTCGCGAAGCTACTCAGGATGAAGCTTTCTTT.

The V call is TRBV14, the J call TRBJ2-3; 8 nucleotides match TRBD1. Germline trimming cut 0 bases from V and 0 bases from J; bases unmatched to any gene: 17. CDR3 size: 21 residues. Per germline, CDR1 SGHDN and CDR2 FVKESK. As DNA, the CDR3 is TGTGCCAGCAGCCAAGAGACAGGGGAGAATAGCGTAACCTCTAGCACAGATACGCAGTATTTT. Translated, it gives CASSQETGENSVTSSTDTQYF.

A few counts support this clone. The rearrangement uses TRBV7-2 and TRBJ1-2; 9 bases are shared with TRBD1. This CDR3 is built from 16 residues. J was trimmed by 4 bases and V by 3 bases; bases with no gene match: 9. Looked up from germline, CDR1 is SGHTA and CDR2 is FQGNSA. CDR3 loop: CASSFTTGGAGYGYTF. The CDR3 DNA is TGTGCCAGCAGCTTTACCACAGGGGGCGCTGGCTATGGCTACACCTTC.

This clone was counted a single time. The J gene is TRBJ2-1, the V gene TRBV19; D is unclear. In germline, CDR1 is LNHDA, CDR2 SQIVND (reference sequence). Trimming shortened V by 6 bases and J by 9 bases, and 9 bases separated the two germline ends. The CDR3 sequence is 11 residues long. The CDR3, as DNA: TGTGCCAGTAGCACTTCCCGTGAGCAGTTCTTC. Its protein product is CASSTSREQFF.